These 25 T cell receptor beta chains originate from one sample sequenced in a study of OX40 agonist ivuxolimab in advanced cancers. Sequencing was performed with immunoSEQ multiplex PCR; in TCRdb, only in-frame clones are kept and a portion is missing. The table has around 64,000 clones, roughly 85% seen once. The source material was CD4+ or CD8+ T cells sorted from blood, sampled in a trial of the OX40 agonist ivuxolimab. Source of these receptors: an adult with an advanced solid tumor such as melanoma, head and neck, liver or kidney cancer.

The rearrangement joins TRBV18 to TRBJ1-1, with a weak D call TRBD1 (5 bases). This CDR3 contains 13 residues. Germline CDR1 KGHSH, CDR2 LQKENI. The V end was cut by 6 bases, the J end by 1 base, with 9 bases between. The chain's CDR3 is CASSLGENTEAFF. The CDR3 DNA reads as TGTGCCAGCTCCTTAGGGGAGAACACTGAAGCTTTCTTT.

The CDR3 sequence: CSVFGGQGDEKLFF. The CDR3 DNA follows: TGCAGCGTTTTTGGCGGGCAGGGCGATGAAAAACTGTTTTTT. The chain uses TRBV29-1 and TRBJ1-4; a possible D gene is TRBD1 (5 bases). Trimming removed 5 bases at V and 6 bases at J, with 16 bases between. The length of the CDR3 is 14 residues. Germline loops: CDR1 SQVTM, CDR2 ANQGSEA.

The J gene is TRBJ1-1, the V gene TRBV10-3; possible D gene TRBD1, 6 bases. The CDR3 has 16 amino acids. Trimming cost V 7 bases and J 0 bases, with 18 bases left between them. From germline, CDR1 is ENHRY and CDR2 SYGVKD. CDR3: CAIKWDKGHLNTEAFF. CDR3 DNA sequence: TGTGCCATCAAATGGGATAAGGGACATCTGAACACTGAAGCTTTCTTT.

The V gene is TRBV5-1, the J gene TRBJ2-1; 12 bases line up with TRBD2. Germline CDR1 SGHRS, CDR2 YFSETQ. CDR3 length: 15 amino acids. The J segment lost 13 bases and the V segment lost 1 base, leaving 9 bases of the junction unmatched. CDR3 in amino acids: CASSLSSSGRAVQFF. In DNA form, the CDR3 reads TGCGCCAGCAGCTTGTCGTCTAGCGGGAGGGCGGTTCAGTTCTTC.

V usage is TRBV19 and J usage is TRBJ2-2; D tentatively fits TRBD1 or TRBD2 (5 bases each). Trimming stripped 7 bases from V and 6 bases from J, with 9 bases between. The CDR3 is 12 residues long. Germline CDR1 reads LNHDA; CDR2 reads SQIVND (reference sequence). The CDR3 region is CASTGAAGELFF. CDR3 nucleotide sequence: TGTGCCAGTACCGGGGCGGCCGGGGAGCTGTTTTTT.

V usage is TRBV5-1 and J usage is TRBJ1-4; the D gene is possibly TRBD1 (6 bases). Germline V lookup: CDR1 SGHRS, CDR2 YFSETQ. The CDR3 contains 14 residues. With 1 base removed from V and 7 bases from J, the gap between germline ends came to 11 bases. The DNA for the CDR3 is TGCGCCAGCAGCTTGACAGGGTTTGGTGAAAAACTGTTTTTT. Protein product: CASSLTGFGEKLFF. The whole variable domain, filled in from reference TRBV5-1 and TRBJ1-4, reads KAGVTQTPRYLIKTRGQQVTLSCSPISGHRSVSWYQQTPGQGLQFLFEYFSETQRNKGNFPGRFSGRQFSNSRSEMNVSTLELGDSALYLCASSLTGFGEKLFFGSGTQLSVL.

CDR3 region: CASSVGGAANEQFF. The CDR3 bases are TGTGCCAGCAGCGTAGGGGGGGCCGCAAATGAGCAGTTCTTC. The V and J genes are TRBV9 and TRBJ2-1; D may correspond to TRBD1 or TRBD2 (6 bases each). The length of the CDR3 is 14 residues. V lost 0 bases and J lost 7, with 11 bases in between. The germline CDR1 and CDR2 sequences are SGDLS and YYNGEE.

This clone was recorded only once. This rearrangement joins TRBV6-5 to TRBJ2-3; perhaps TRBD1 as D (8 bases). The ends were cut back, 4 bases at V and 6 bases at J, with 17 bases in the middle. The germline V gene has CDR1 MNHEY and CDR2 SVGAGI. The CDR3 spans 15 residues. The CDR3, as DNA: TGTGCCAGCAGTTCGGGACAGGTCGGGAGGGATACGCAGTATTTT. Translated: CASSSGQVGRDTQYF.

The gene calls are TRBV9 and TRBJ2-1; 7 bases agree with TRBD2. The CDR3 covers 14 residues. Germline V CDR1 and CDR2: SGDLS, YYNGEE. Losses at the gene ends were 0 bases for V and 6 bases for J; bases not matched to a gene: 3. In DNA, the CDR3 is TGTGCCAGCAGCGTAGGGGGAGGGTTCAATGAGCAGTTCTTC. This codes for CASSVGGGFNEQFF.

This clone was detected only once. The J gene is TRBJ2-1, the V gene TRBV19; no clear D gene. Looked up from germline, CDR1 is LNHDA and CDR2 is SQIVND (reference sequence). Trimming left V 6 bases short and J 0 bases short, with 6 bases between. CDR3 length: 13 residues. CDR3 DNA: TGTGCCAGTAGCCCAAGCTCCTACAATGAGCAGTTCTTC. Translated: CASSPSSYNEQFF.

This rearrangement joins TRBV9 to TRBJ2-5; tentatively, D is TRBD2 (6 bases). The CDR3 extends over 13 amino acids. Per germline, CDR1 SGDLS and CDR2 YYNGEE. Trimming removed 4 bases at V and 7 bases at J, with 14 bases between. The CDR3 DNA reads as TGTGCCAGCAGCTCGGAGCTGCGGGGGACCCAGTACTTC. It is translated as CASSSELRGTQYF. The whole variable domain, remainder taken from reference TRBV9 and TRBJ2-5, is DSGVTQTPKHLITATGQRVTLRCSPRSGDLSVYWYQQSLDQGLQFLIQYYNGEERAKGNILERFSAQQFPDLHSELNLSSLELGDSALYFCASSSELRGTQYFGPGTRLLVL.

J is TRBJ2-2 and V is TRBV9; 9 bases fit TRBD2. Per germline, CDR1 SGDLS and CDR2 YYNGEE. V lost 0 bases, J lost 0 bases, and 3 bases stayed unmatched. The CDR3 is made up of 17 amino acids. CDR3 DNA sequence: TGTGCCAGCAGCGTAGTGGGACTAGCTGCGAACACCGGGGAGCTGTTTTTT. Its translation: CASSVVGLAANTGELFF.

The rearrangement joins TRBV5-1 to TRBJ1-2, with D maybe TRBD1 (5 bases). Trimming took off 6 bases at V and 6 bases at J, with 21 bases between the two ends. This CDR3 region has 15 residues. The germline CDR1 and CDR2 sequences are SGHRS and YFSETQ. CDR3 coding DNA: TGCGCCAGCAACCCCAGGGCGGCCGAGGGAAATGGCTACACCTTC. Its translation is CASNPRAAEGNGYTF. Together with reference TRBV5-1 and TRBJ1-2, the CDR3 gives the full variable domain: KAGVTQTPRYLIKTRGQQVTLSCSPISGHRSVSWYQQTPGQGLQFLFEYFSETQRNKGNFPGRFSGRQFSNSRSEMNVSTLELGDSALYLCASNPRAAEGNGYTFGSGTRLTVV.

The chain has TRBV4-1 and TRBJ2-2, with 7 bases that match TRBD2. The J segment lost 4 bases and the V segment lost 1 base, leaving 9 bases of the junction unmatched. The germline V gene encodes CDR1 MGHRA and CDR2 YSYEKL. The CDR3 covers 17 residues. The CDR3 DNA sequence: TGCGCCAGCAGCCAAGTAGAGGGCGGGGGTGGCACCGGGGAGCTGTTTTTT. Protein product: CASSQVEGGGGTGELFF.

V usage is TRBV27 and J usage is TRBJ1-5; unclear D gene. Germline values: CDR1 MNHEY, CDR2 SMNVEV (reference sequence). With 7 bases removed from V and 7 bases from J, the gap between germline ends came to 17 bases. The CDR3 length is 14 residues. The CDR3 region has the DNA TGTGCCAGCATCCCCTATCGGGGTGGACAGCCCCAGCATTTT. It specifies CASIPYRGGQPQHF.

The CDR3 is CASSQEGGWETQYF. CDR3 bases: TGTGCCAGCAGTCAGGAGGGGGGTTGGGAGACCCAGTACTTC. The gene calls are TRBV11-2 and TRBJ2-5; either TRBD1 or TRBD2 may fit D (6 bases each). CDR3 length equals 14 residues. Germline V gene lookup returns CDR1 SGHAT and CDR2 FQNNGV. Trimming took off 6 bases at V and 5 bases at J, with 16 bases between the two ends.

This clone occurred once. This chain connects TRBV6-5 to TRBJ2-7; weak D call: TRBD1 (5 bases). Between the trimmed V and J ends, which lost 5 bases and 1 base, there was a span of 15 bases. The CDR3 is 15 residues long. Germline CDR1 and CDR2: MNHEY and SVGAGI. The CDR3 is CASSTTDSASYEQYF. For the CDR3, the DNA is TGTGCCAGCAGTACAACCGACAGTGCTTCCTACGAGCAGTACTTC.

The chain joins TRBV2 to TRBJ2-1; 10 bases map to TRBD2. This CDR3 region has 15 residues. The germline CDR1 and CDR2 sequences are SNHLY and FYNNEI. Germline trimming cut 3 bases from V and 9 bases from J; bases unmatched to any gene: 8. The CDR3 nucleotides are TGTGCCAGCAGTGAGGGGCTAGCGGGAGTGGGTGAGCAGTTCTTC. It translates to CASSEGLAGVGEQFF.

The chain combines TRBV7-9 with TRBJ1-5; D gene ambiguous. Between the trimmed V and J ends, which lost 9 bases and 0 bases, there was a span of 6 bases. The germline V gene has CDR1 SEHNR and CDR2 FQNEAQ (reference sequence). The CDR3 covers 12 residues. The CDR3, as DNA: TGTGCCAGTGGGTCTAGCAATCAGCCCCAGCATTTT. Translation: CASGSSNQPQHF.

This sequence joins TRBV20-1 and TRBJ2-5, with D possibly being TRBD1 (6 bases). The CDR3 covers 11 residues. In germline, CDR1 is DFQATT, CDR2 SNEGSKA (reference sequence). V was clipped by 4 bases and J by 4 bases, with 7 bases between them. The CDR3 reads CSAKTGETQYF. CDR3 nucleotides: TGCAGTGCTAAGACAGGAGAGACCCAGTACTTC.

This sequence joins TRBV11-3 and TRBJ2-3; possibly TRBD2 for D (6 bases). Germline CDR1 reads SGHNT; CDR2 reads YENEEA. The CDR3 contains 16 residues. The ends were cut back, 1 base at V and 0 bases at J, with 11 bases in the middle. The CDR3 sequence: CASSLGLVGSTDTQYF. CDR3 coding DNA: TGTGCCAGCAGCTTAGGACTAGTCGGGAGCACAGATACGCAGTATTTT.

V usage is TRBV2 and J usage is TRBJ2-7, with D perhaps TRBD2 (5 bases). CDR3 length equals 12 residues. In germline, CDR1 is SNHLY, CDR2 FYNNEI. V was cut by 5 bases and J by 8 bases, with 13 bases left in between. The CDR3 DNA reads TGTGCCAGCAGTTACACCGGGAAAAAGCAGTACTTC. Residues: CASSYTGKKQYF.

The CDR3 coding sequence is TGTGCCAGCAGCCCCCGGGACACCAATGAGCAGTTCTTC. Protein product: CASSPRDTNEQFF. This chain uses TRBV7-9 with TRBJ2-1; possibly TRBD1 for D (6 bases). V was trimmed by 5 bases and J by 6 bases, leaving 11 bases between them. Per germline, CDR1 SEHNR and CDR2 FQNEAQ (reference sequence). The CDR3 is made up of 13 amino acids.

The genes are TRBV29-1 and TRBJ2-6, with D uncertain. The V end was cut by 7 bases, the J end by 3 bases, with 13 bases between. The V gene's germline CDR1 is SQVTM and CDR2 ANQGSEA. This CDR3 region has 14 residues. The CDR3 spells CSAAERYGANVLTF. CDR3 sequence (DNA): TGCAGCGCTGCGGAGCGTTATGGGGCCAACGTCCTGACTTTC. Full variable domain (remainder filled in from reference TRBV29-1 and TRBJ2-6): SAVISQKPSRDICQRGTSLTIQCQVDSQVTMMFWYRQQPGQSLTLIATANQGSEATYESGFVIDKFPISRPNLTFSTLTVSNMSPEDSSIYLCSAAERYGANVLTFGAGSRLTVL.

The chain is built from TRBV9 and TRBJ1-2; TRBD1 agrees at 9 bases. Germline V gene sequence: CDR1 SGDLS, CDR2 YYNGEE. The CDR3 runs 13 residues. Trimming removed 7 bases from V and 5 bases from J; junction bases left unmatched: 6. CDR3 in DNA: TGTGCCAGCTCGGTGGGACAGGGATATGGCTACACCTTC. It codes for CASSVGQGYGYTF.